What follows are 23 T cell receptor beta chains derived from one specimen sequenced in a study of blood T cell repertoires in COVID-19. Generated by immunoSEQ multiplex PCR, the TCRdb table keeps only in-frame clones and is missing some. The repertoire holds 340,000 or so clones, with 65% to 90% as singletons. The sample comprised PBMCs or T cells enriched from blood (not recorded which). Source of these receptors: a woman between 40 and 50 years old with acute COVID-19.

CDR3 protein: CASSLMSVDTGELFF. The CDR3 coding sequence is TGTGCCAGCAGCTTAATGTCGGTGGACACCGGGGAGCTGTTTTTT. The J gene is TRBJ2-2, the V gene TRBV11-2; D gene ambiguous. V was clipped by 2 bases and J by 3 bases, with 10 bases between them. The germline V gene encodes CDR1 SGHAT and CDR2 FQNNGV. The CDR3 has 15 amino acids.

The V call is TRBV6-5, the J call TRBJ2-3; TRBD2 matches at 10 bases. Germline lookup yields CDR1 MNHEY and CDR2 SVGAGI. V was pared by 6 bases and J by 6 bases, with 9 bases of the junction left unmatched. The CDR3 contains 15 residues. The CDR3 loop is CASRRAGGPSDTQYF. DNA of the CDR3: TGTGCCAGCAGACGAGCGGGGGGGCCTTCCGATACGCAGTATTTT.

The rearrangement uses TRBV15 and TRBJ2-7; 9 bases align to TRBD2. J was trimmed by 5 bases and V by 1 base; bases with no gene match: 6. CDR3 size: 15 residues. Germline V gene lookup returns CDR1 LNHNV and CDR2 YYDKDF (reference sequence). Here the CDR3 reads CATSRAGLALDEQYF. CDR3 nucleotide sequence: TGTGCCACCAGCAGAGCGGGACTAGCTCTGGACGAGCAGTACTTC.

V gene TRBV5-6 combines with J gene TRBJ1-2; D call uncertain. The CDR3 spans 14 residues. V was cut by 2 bases and J by 4 bases, with 12 bases left in between. Germline CDR1 and CDR2: SGHDT and YYEEEE. The CDR3 DNA sequence: TGTGCCAGCAGCTTTTTGCGGGATGGCTATGGCTACACCTTC. Its protein product is CASSFLRDGYGYTF.

The chain has TRBV28 and TRBJ1-4; D possibly corresponds to TRBD1 (6 bases). V was shortened by 5 bases and J by 6 bases, with 16 bases between the two germline ends. The CDR3 runs to 15 residues. Looked up from germline, CDR1 is MDHEN and CDR2 is SYDVKM. CDR3 region: CASSSRGLVDEKLFF. The CDR3 DNA is TGTGCCAGCAGTAGTAGGGGGTTAGTTGATGAAAAACTGTTTTTT.

This clone appeared once. The chain is built from TRBV4-1 and TRBJ1-3; no reliable D call. Trimming stripped 0 bases from V and 0 bases from J, with 18 bases between. CDR1 and CDR2 from the germline V gene are MGHRA and YSYEKL. The CDR3 has 19 residues. Here the CDR3 DNA reads TGCGCCAGCAGCCAAGATGGGCTACGCCTACTCAGCTCTGGAAACACCATATATTTT. Translated, it gives CASSQDGLRLLSSGNTIYF.

The CDR3 bases are TGTGCCAGTAGAGAGGGCGGGACAGGGAAGGCAGATACGCAGTATTTT. Translation: CASREGGTGKADTQYF. This chain joins TRBV19 and TRBJ2-3; 9 nucleotides agree with TRBD1. CDR3 length: 16 residues. After removal of 6 bases from V and 4 bases from J, the junction contained 11 bases not matched to a gene. Germline CDR1 LNHDA, CDR2 SQIVND (reference sequence). Supplemented by reference TRBV19 and TRBJ2-3, the full variable domain reads DGGITQSPKYLFRKEGQNVTLSCEQNLNHDAMYWYRQDPGQGLRLIYYSQIVNDFQKGDIAEGYSVSREKKESFPLTVTSAQKNPTAFYLCASREGGTGKADTQYFGPGTRLTVL.

The rearrangement links TRBV7-9 to TRBJ1-3; D is perhaps TRBD1 (5 bases). V was shortened by 5 bases and J by 0 bases, with 17 bases between the two germline ends. The CDR3 totals 17 residues. CDR1 SEHNR and CDR2 FQNEAQ come from the germline V gene (reference sequence). CDR3 DNA sequence: TGTGCCAGCAGCCCGGGTAGGACAACCTCCTCTGGAAACACCATATATTTT. This encodes CASSPGRTTSSGNTIYF.

This chain uses TRBV27 with TRBJ2-4, with D perhaps TRBD2 (5 bases). The CDR3 spans 13 residues. Germline V gives CDR1 MNHEY, CDR2 SMNVEV (reference sequence). V was clipped by 6 bases and J by 7 bases, with 13 bases between them. The CDR3 region is CASSPVRGNIQYF. The DNA for the CDR3 is TGTGCCAGCAGCCCTGTACGGGGTAACATTCAGTACTTC.

Notes on this clone: A read error is possible here, since a much larger clone lies one base away. The V gene is TRBV7-8, the J gene TRBJ2-7, with TRBD1 matching 7 bases. J was trimmed by 3 bases and V by 6 bases; bases with no gene match: 5. The V gene's germline CDR1 is SGHVS and CDR2 FQNEAQ. CDR3 length equals 13 residues. CDR3: CASRTRDSYEQYF. The CDR3 nucleotides are TGTGCCAGCAGAACCCGGGACAGCTACGAGCAGTACTTC.

The chain uses TRBV18 and TRBJ2-2, with D perhaps TRBD2 (5 bases). Germline V CDR1 and CDR2: KGHSH, LQKENI. This CDR3 contains 16 residues. V shed 1 base and J shed 0 bases, with 9 bases lying between them. CDR3: CASSPRETPNTGELFF. The DNA of the CDR3 is TGTGCCAGCTCACCACGGGAGACCCCGAACACCGGGGAGCTGTTTTTT. Variable domain in full (rest from reference TRBV18 and TRBJ2-2): NAGVMQNPRHLVRRRGQEARLRCSPMKGHSHVYWYRQLPEEGLKFMVYLQKENIIDESGMPKERFSAEFPKEGPSILRIQQVVRGDSAAYFCASSPRETPNTGELFFGEGSRLTVL.

This sequence joins TRBV5-1 and TRBJ1-1; 8 nucleotides align to TRBD1. CDR1 is SGHRS, CDR2 YFSETQ, per germline. The CDR3 runs 16 residues. Trimming removed 2 bases from V and 0 bases from J; junction bases left unmatched: 6. DNA of the CDR3: TGCGCCAGCAGCTTCGGGACAGGCCAAATGAACACTGAAGCTTTCTTT. It codes for CASSFGTGQMNTEAFF.

This clone came up a few times. As DNA, the CDR3 is TGTGCCAGCAGCCCGAGGGGGGGCCTTGGCTATGGCTACACCTTC. It encodes CASSPRGGLGYGYTF. The J gene is TRBJ1-2, the V gene TRBV3-1 (or the pseudogene TRBV3-2); D perhaps matches TRBD1 (6 bases). CDR3 length: 15 residues. V lost 4 bases to trimming and J lost 4 bases, with 16 bases between them. Germline loops: CDR1 LGHDT, CDR2 YNNKEL (reference sequence).

This clone was seen only a few times. The chain employs TRBV2 and TRBJ1-5; D is possibly TRBD1 (6 bases). With 7 bases removed from V and 2 bases from J, the gap between germline ends came to 15 bases. CDR3 length equals 15 residues. The germline V gene has CDR1 SNHLY and CDR2 FYNNEI. CDR3 sequence: CASNKQGHGNQPQHF. The CDR3 DNA is TGTGCCAGCAATAAACAGGGACATGGCAATCAGCCCCAGCATTTT.

The gene calls are TRBV28 and TRBJ2-7; 10 nucleotides agree with TRBD2. Germline V lookup: CDR1 MDHEN, CDR2 SYDVKM. Germline trimming cut 6 bases from V and 0 bases from J; bases unmatched to any gene: 5. The CDR3 sequence is 15 residues long. The CDR3 is CASSNLAGVSYEQYF. The CDR3, as DNA: TGTGCCAGCAGCAACCTAGCGGGAGTCTCCTACGAGCAGTACTTC.

The genes are TRBV9 and TRBJ2-4, with D perhaps TRBD2 (7 bases). This CDR3 region has 13 residues. V shed 3 bases and J shed 8 bases, with 12 bases lying between them. Germline-derived CDR1 and CDR2 are SGDLS and YYNGEE. The CDR3 protein is CASSAGGQDIQYF. In nucleotides, the CDR3 is TGTGCCAGCAGCGCCGGGGGGCAGGACATTCAGTACTTC.

This chain uses TRBV10-3 with TRBJ2-7; 8 bases align to TRBD2. The germline gives CDR1 ENHRY, CDR2 SYGVKD. CDR3 size: 16 residues. After removal of 4 bases from V and 2 bases from J, the junction contained 10 bases not matched to a gene. The CDR3 loop reads CAISGSAERGTYEQYF. The CDR3 coding sequence is TGTGCCATCAGTGGGTCCGCCGAGCGGGGGACCTACGAGCAGTACTTC.

The chain carries TRBV12-3 or TRBV12-4 and TRBJ2-7, with no clear D. The CDR3 has 12 amino acids. V shed 3 bases and J shed 3 bases, with 6 bases lying between them. CDR3 loop: CASSLTYYEQYF. CDR3 coding DNA: TGTGCCAGCAGTTTGACTTACTACGAGCAGTACTTC.

The chain is built from TRBV11-2 and TRBJ2-7; perhaps TRBD2 as D (5 bases). The CDR3 runs 16 residues. V lost 6 bases to trimming and J lost 0 bases, with 18 bases between them. The germline V gene encodes CDR1 SGHAT and CDR2 FQNNGV. The CDR3, as DNA: TGTGCCAGCAGTCCCGTATCACGTCGGGGCTCCTACGAGCAGTACTTC. Amino acid sequence: CASSPVSRRGSYEQYF.

The V call is TRBV7-9, the J call TRBJ1-4; maybe TRBD1 (5 bases). This CDR3 has 13 residues. Trimming took off 7 bases at V and 8 bases at J, with 14 bases between the two ends. Germline CDR1 reads SEHNR; CDR2 reads FQNEAQ (reference sequence). The CDR3, as DNA: TGTGCCAGCATGATCCTTGGGGGGGAAAAACTGTTTTTT. Its protein is CASMILGGEKLFF.

This clone was seen just once. The genes are TRBV9 and TRBJ2-2; D gene uncertain. Trimming shortened V by 3 bases and J by 3 bases, and 9 bases separated the two germline ends. Per germline, CDR1 SGDLS and CDR2 YYNGEE. CDR3 length equals 14 residues. The CDR3 here is CASSADIYTGELFF. The CDR3 DNA reads TGTGCCAGCAGCGCCGACATTTACACCGGGGAGCTGTTTTTT. The whole variable domain, remainder taken from reference TRBV9 and TRBJ2-2, is DSGVTQTPKHLITATGQRVTLRCSPRSGDLSVYWYQQSLDQGLQFLIQYYNGEERAKGNILERFSAQQFPDLHSELNLSSLELGDSALYFCASSADIYTGELFFGEGSRLTVL.

This clone occurred a few times. The chain recombines TRBV27 with TRBJ1-2; 8 bases align to TRBD1. In germline, CDR1 is MNHEY, CDR2 SMNVEV (reference sequence). CDR3 size: 16 residues. The V gene end was trimmed by 1 base and the J gene end by 3 bases; junction bases not matched to a gene: 7. The CDR3 sequence is CASSLFSTGAYYGYTF. The CDR3 DNA is TGTGCCAGCAGTTTATTTTCGACAGGGGCGTACTATGGCTACACCTTC.

This chain joins TRBV3-1 (or the pseudogene TRBV3-2) and TRBJ2-3, with 7 positions matching TRBD1. V shed 5 bases and J 3 bases; nucleotides not matched to a gene: 5. CDR1 is LGHDT and CDR2 is YNNKEL in the germline V gene (reference sequence). This CDR3 is built from 14 residues. The CDR3 is CASSENRGTDTQYF. CDR3 in DNA: TGTGCCAGCAGCGAAAACAGGGGTACAGATACGCAGTATTTT.